Presented here are 30 T cell receptor beta chains from one specimen sequenced in a study of CD8+ T cells in alopecia areata (dated by TCRdb to 2016 to 2019). Receptors were amplified or captured by the immunoSEQ multiplex PCR assay. For TCR sequencing, RNA was extracted from every sample and reverse transcribed into cDNA to serve as template. Here the immuneACCESS table is served through TCRdb, limited to in-frame sequences with V and J called. Missing clones are a known gap in these copies; in checked studies unresolved V genes cover under half, and the rest lacks a known reason. The sample yields fewer than 150,000 clones; roughly two fifths were counted once. The ten biggest clones cover over 3% of the sample. The material sequenced was CD4+ T cells sorted from blood. The source is a human donor with alopecia areata.

As for this clone: The junction shows a germline mismatch at one end, possibly a read error. Other DNA sequences from this sample encode an identical CDR3 as well. The rearrangement joins TRBV11-2 to TRBJ2-5; 9 positions match TRBD2. This CDR3 contains 16 residues. The germline V gene has CDR1 SGHAT and CDR2 FQNNGV. CDR3 amino acids: CASSQRGTSLYETQYF. The CDR3 bases are TGCGCCAGCAGCCAAAGGGGGACTAGCTTGTACGAGACCCAGTACTTC.

The chain combines TRBV4-1 with TRBJ1-5; 8 bases are shared with TRBD1. The junction had 10 bases not matched to a gene; V was cut back by 3 bases and J by 6 bases. This CDR3 comprises 16 residues. The germline gives CDR1 MGHRA, CDR2 YSYEKL. The CDR3 DNA reads TGCGCCAGCAGCCACCTGACAGGGGAAGGAGTTCAGCCCCAGCATTTT. This translates into CASSHLTGEGVQPQHF.

The chain is built from TRBV5-1 and TRBJ2-5; 8 bases fit TRBD2. V lost 4 bases and J lost 1; bases outside the gene matches: 3. The CDR3 totals 14 residues. Germline lookup yields CDR1 SGHRS and CDR2 YFSETQ. The CDR3 bases are TGCGCCAGCAGCATAGGGACTAGCCAAGAGACCCAGTACTTC. Protein: CASSIGTSQETQYF.

This clone appeared a few times. Within the sample, other DNA sequences also encode this same CDR3. V gene TRBV29-1 combines with J gene TRBJ1-1; D uncertain. The CDR3 runs to 12 residues. V gave up 4 bases and J gave up 1 base, with 7 bases separating them. Germline CDR1 SQVTM, CDR2 ANQGSEA. The CDR3, as DNA: TGCAGCGTTGCCGACGGGAACACTGAAGCTTTCTTT. Its translation is CSVADGNTEAFF.

This clone came up a few times. The rearrangement joins TRBV28 to TRBJ2-7, with 8 bases matching TRBD1. Germline V gene data show CDR1 as MDHEN and CDR2 as SYDVKM. Trimming took 3 bases from V and 3 from J; bases not matched to a gene: 10. CDR3 length equals 16 residues. DNA for the CDR3: TGTGCCAGCAGTTTCCCTTCCGGGACAGGTGTCTACGAGCAGTACTTC. Translating gives CASSFPSGTGVYEQYF.

This clone came up a few times. The chain combines TRBV14 with TRBJ2-3; 8 bases line up with TRBD2. Germline assignment: CDR1 SGHDN and CDR2 FVKESK. The CDR3 sequence is 15 residues long. V lost 4 bases to trimming and J lost 0 bases; unmatched junction nucleotides: 3. For the CDR3, the DNA is TGTGCCAGCAGCCGCCGGACTAGCAGCACAGATACGCAGTATTTT. Translation gives CASSRRTSSTDTQYF.

The chain couples TRBV5-6 to TRBJ1-2; 10 bases fit TRBD1. Trimming removed 0 bases from V and 5 bases from J; junction bases left unmatched: 4. Germline V lookup: CDR1 SGHDT, CDR2 YYEEEE. The CDR3 extends over 15 amino acids. CDR3 amino acids: CASSLGEGQGYGYTF. CDR3 coding DNA: TGTGCCAGCAGCTTGGGAGAGGGACAGGGGTATGGCTACACCTTC.

A few counts support this clone. CDR3 amino acids: CASGTGAGETQYF. The CDR3 DNA sequence: TGTGCCAGTGGAACAGGGGCCGGGGAGACCCAGTACTTC. The genes are TRBV28 and TRBJ2-5; 7 bases are a match to TRBD1. With 9 bases clipped from V and 5 bases from J, the junction kept 9 bases outside the gene matches. This CDR3 has 13 residues. Germline lookup yields CDR1 MDHEN and CDR2 SYDVKM.

The V call is TRBV28, the J call TRBJ1-5; tentative D call: TRBD1 (5 bases). The CDR3 length is 12 residues. Looked up from germline, CDR1 is MDHEN and CDR2 is SYDVKM. V was clipped by 3 bases and J by 6 bases, with 6 bases between them. DNA for the CDR3: TGTGCCAGCAGTTTTGGGGGTCAGCCCCAGCATTTT. It specifies CASSFGGQPQHF.

In its sample, this clone was seen a few times. The chain carries TRBV11-2 and TRBJ2-5, with 10 bases that match TRBD2. Germline lookup yields CDR1 SGHAT and CDR2 FQNNGV. This CDR3 comprises 16 residues. V dropped 5 bases and J dropped 7; count of bases not matched to a gene: 13. CDR3 sequence (DNA): TGTGCCAGCAGCCTAGGGGGTCGCGGACTAGCGGCGACCCAGTACTTC. Translating gives CASSLGGRGLAATQYF.

The chain couples TRBV7-9 to TRBJ1-1; no clear D. The V end was cut by 4 bases, the J end by 2 bases, with 23 bases between. This CDR3 has 18 amino acids. From germline, CDR1 is SEHNR and CDR2 FQNEAQ (reference sequence). Here the CDR3 DNA reads TGTGCCAGCAGCTCCAGAGATTTCCAACGGGCCACCAACACTGAAGCTTTCTTT. It codes for CASSSRDFQRATNTEAFF.

The rearrangement joins TRBV5-1 to TRBJ2-1; the D gene could be TRBD1 or TRBD2 (5 bases each). CDR3 size: 14 residues. Per germline, CDR1 SGHRS and CDR2 YFSETQ. Trimming left V 4 bases short and J 6 bases short, with 14 bases between. The CDR3 region is CASSQGRQINEQFF. The CDR3 region has the DNA TGCGCCAGCAGCCAGGGACGGCAGATCAATGAGCAGTTCTTC.

The V and J genes are TRBV7-3 and TRBJ2-3; D is uncertain. V gave up 2 bases and J gave up 1 base, with 7 bases separating them. Germline assignment: CDR1 SGHTA and CDR2 FQGTGA. The CDR3 runs to 14 residues. CDR3 nucleotide sequence: TGTGCCAGCAGCTTACGTCCTGGCACAGATACGCAGTATTTT. Its protein product is CASSLRPGTDTQYF.

This chain joins TRBV4-3 and TRBJ2-5; a possible D gene is TRBD1 (6 bases). Deletions cut 5 bases from V and 4 bases from J, with 11 bases between. Germline loops: CDR1 LGHNA, CDR2 YSLEER. The CDR3 length is 13 residues. Here the CDR3 reads CASSSQGPETQYF. In DNA form, the CDR3 reads TGCGCCAGCAGCTCACAGGGTCCAGAGACCCAGTACTTC.

The chain joins TRBV2 to TRBJ2-2, with TRBD1 matching over 7 bases. Germline trimming cut 4 bases from V and 0 bases from J; bases unmatched to any gene: 2. The germline CDR1 and CDR2 sequences are SNHLY and FYNNEI. This CDR3 region has 15 residues. CDR3 coding DNA: TGTGCCAGCAGTGGACAGGGTCCGAACACCGGGGAGCTGTTTTTT. Amino acid sequence: CASSGQGPNTGELFF.

The chain carries TRBV6-5 and TRBJ2-5, with 7 bases lining up with TRBD1. CDR1 and CDR2 (germline): MNHEY, SVGAGI. The CDR3 sequence is 15 residues long. With 3 bases clipped from V and 5 bases from J, the junction kept 9 bases outside the gene matches. CDR3 amino acids: CASSYRGQGVETQYF. CDR3 in DNA: TGTGCCAGCAGTTATCGGGGTCAGGGGGTGGAGACCCAGTACTTC.

The rearrangement links TRBV7-2 to TRBJ1-4; perhaps TRBD1 as D (6 bases). V was cut by 3 bases and J by 2 bases, with 10 bases left in between. The germline V gene encodes CDR1 SGHTA and CDR2 FQGNSA. The CDR3 runs to 15 residues. The CDR3 here is CASSLTGDTNEKLFF. CDR3 DNA sequence: TGTGCCAGCAGCTTGACAGGAGACACTAATGAAAAACTGTTTTTT. The full variable domain, its missing parts supplied by reference TRBV7-2 and TRBJ1-4, is GAGVSQSPSNKVTEKGKDVELRCDPISGHTALYWYRQSLGQGLEFLIYFQGNSAPDKSGLPSDRFSAERTGGSVSTLTIQRTQQEDSAVYLCASSLTGDTNEKLFFGSGTQLSVL.

This clone was counted between two and nine times. The rearrangement uses TRBV15 and TRBJ2-1; the D gene is possibly TRBD1 (6 bases). The CDR3 is 15 amino acids. CDR1 is LNHNV, CDR2 YYDKDF, per germline (reference sequence). V gave up 0 bases and J gave up 8 bases, with 14 bases separating them. The CDR3 here is CATSRDGQGNDEQFF. CDR3 sequence (DNA): TGTGCCACCAGCAGAGATGGGCAGGGGAACGATGAGCAGTTCTTC.

This rearrangement joins TRBV15 to TRBJ2-7, with TRBD1 identical over 7 bases. From germline, CDR1 is LNHNV and CDR2 YYDKDF (reference sequence). The CDR3 is made up of 13 amino acids. V gave up 5 bases and J gave up 3 bases; unmatched junction bases: 4. CDR3 amino acids: CATSDRQGYEQYF. The CDR3 DNA sequence: TGTGCCACCAGCGACCGACAGGGCTACGAGCAGTACTTC. Complete variable domain (other parts from reference TRBV15 and TRBJ2-7): DAMVIQNPRYQVTQFGKPVTLSCSQTLNHNVMYWYQQKSSQAPKLLFHYYDKDFNNEADTPDNFQSRRPNTSFCFLDIRSPGLGDTAMYLCATSDRQGYEQYFGPGTRLTVT.

As concerns this clone: The identical CDR3 is also encoded by other nucleotide sequences in the sample. The rearrangement joins TRBV7-2 to TRBJ2-7; D may be TRBD1 (6 bases). Trimming took 3 bases from V and 1 from J, leaving 10 bases between them. CDR3 length: 14 residues. Germline CDR1 SGHTA, CDR2 FQGNSA. CDR3 in amino acids: CASSLDRTSYEQYF. CDR3 DNA: TGTGCCAGCAGCTTGGACAGAACTTCCTACGAGCAGTACTTC. Full variable domain (outside the CDR3, taken from reference TRBV7-2 and TRBJ2-7): GAGVSQSPSNKVTEKGKDVELRCDPISGHTALYWYRQSLGQGLEFLIYFQGNSAPDKSGLPSDRFSAERTGGSVSTLTIQRTQQEDSAVYLCASSLDRTSYEQYFGPGTRLTVT.

The chain couples TRBV30 to TRBJ1-4; unclear D gene. The CDR3 spans 14 residues. CDR1 is GTSNPN, CDR2 SVGIG, per germline (reference sequence). The ends were cut back, 2 bases at V and 8 bases at J, with 15 bases in the middle. As DNA, the CDR3 is TGTGCCTGGAGTCCACCGGATCGGGAAGAAAAACTGTTTTTT. Translating gives CAWSPPDREEKLFF.

Here the CDR3 reads CASSLHREQFF. The CDR3 bases are TGTGCCAGCAGCTTGCATCGGGAGCAGTTCTTC. The chain combines TRBV5-6 with TRBJ2-1; D is undetermined. The germline gives CDR1 SGHDT, CDR2 YYEEEE. The length of the CDR3 is 11 residues. Trimming removed 1 base from V and 10 bases from J, with 6 bases in between.

This clone was found a few times. The chain links TRBV29-1 to TRBJ2-3, with 9 bases that match TRBD2. The trim removed 6 bases at V and 7 bases at J, leaving 8 bases unmatched. There are 13 residues in the CDR3. Germline loops: CDR1 SQVTM, CDR2 ANQGSEA. CDR3 sequence: CSVRTSGGNTQYF. In DNA form, the CDR3 reads TGCAGCGTCCGTACCAGCGGGGGGAATACGCAGTATTTT.

The rearrangement uses TRBV5-1 and TRBJ1-4; TRBD1 matches at 7 bases. In germline, CDR1 is SGHRS, CDR2 YFSETQ. After removal of 4 bases from V and 4 bases from J, the junction contained 4 bases not matched to a gene. The CDR3 sequence is 14 residues long. The DNA for the CDR3 is TGCGCCAGCAGCCTCCGGGACAGTAATGAAAAACTGTTTTTT. It encodes CASSLRDSNEKLFF.

The chain links TRBV6-5 to TRBJ1-1; 8 bases fit TRBD1. J was trimmed by 4 bases and V by 2 bases; bases with no gene match: 3. CDR3 length: 14 amino acids. Germline V CDR1 and CDR2: MNHEY, SVGAGI. The CDR3 reads CASSYHGQGTEAFF. In nucleotides, the CDR3 is TGTGCCAGCAGTTACCATGGACAGGGCACTGAAGCTTTCTTT.

This sequence joins TRBV5-1 and TRBJ2-7; 10 nucleotides match TRBD1. This CDR3 contains 16 residues. Trimming removed 0 bases from V and 5 bases from J; junction bases left unmatched: 8. CDR1 and CDR2 from the germline V gene are SGHRS and YFSETQ. The CDR3 sequence is CASSLAQGTGANEQYF. The CDR3 DNA reads TGCGCCAGCAGCTTGGCCCAGGGGACAGGGGCCAACGAGCAGTACTTC.

The V gene is TRBV7-8, the J gene TRBJ2-7; 7 bases map to TRBD2. V was pared by 2 bases and J by 2 bases, with 3 bases of the junction left unmatched. The CDR3 contains 14 residues. CDR1 SGHVS and CDR2 FQNEAQ come from the germline V gene. CDR3 DNA: TGTGCCAGCAGCTTACCTAGCGGTACCTACGAGCAGTACTTC. Translation: CASSLPSGTYEQYF.

This clone has just one count. The chain carries TRBV6-5 and TRBJ2-7; D not certain. Germline V lookup: CDR1 MNHEY, CDR2 SVGAGI. V shed 4 bases and J shed 3 bases, with 7 bases lying between them. The CDR3 totals 12 residues. CDR3 sequence: CASSSISYEQYF. CDR3 DNA sequence: TGTGCCAGCAGTTCGATTAGCTACGAGCAGTACTTC.

This clone was observed a few times. The V gene is TRBV29-1, the J gene TRBJ2-7, with D possibly TRBD2 on 6 matching bases. Per the germline V gene, CDR1 is SQVTM and CDR2 is ANQGSEA. The CDR3 runs to 13 residues. Trimming shortened V by 6 bases and J by 4 bases, and 16 bases separated the two germline ends. In nucleotides, the CDR3 is TGCAGCGTGGGGACCCCTGGGACTTACGAGCAGTACTTC. Translation gives CSVGTPGTYEQYF.

The rearrangement links TRBV25-1 to TRBJ2-7; D may be TRBD1 (7 bases). The CDR3 contains 16 residues. Trimming pared 1 base from V and 3 bases from J, leaving 16 bases between. Germline assignment: CDR1 MGHDK and CDR2 SYGVNS. The CDR3: CASSESPGRDSYEQYF. As DNA, the CDR3 is TGTGCCAGCAGTGAATCGCCGGGGCGGGACAGCTACGAGCAGTACTTC.